The sequence of this T cell receptor (beta chain) was determined in a study of shared clonotypes between healthy human individuals. General observations from the study: Estimated clonotype richness was generally higher in naive than memory subsets.

This clone was recorded only once. What it recognizes is unknown. In the same sample, other DNA sequences code for this CDR3. Sequencing was performed with immunoSEQ multiplex PCR; in TCRdb, only in-frame clones are kept and a portion is missing. The sample has millions of clones; around 94% are singletons. Germline CDR1 SEHNR, CDR2 FQNEAQ (reference sequence). The CDR3 length is 11 residues. Trimming shortened V by 5 bases and J by 7 bases, and 6 bases separated the two germline ends. V and J are TRBV7-9 and TRBJ2-1, with D hard to call. The receptor comes from a man aged 18 to 30 in good health. The specimen was naive CD4+ T cells sorted from blood. Documented subset: CD45RA+ positively selected. The CDR3 here is CASSLNNEQFF. For the CDR3, the DNA is TGTGCCAGCAGCCTGAATAATGAGCAGTTCTTC.